This TCR beta chain derives from a study of blood T cell repertoires in COVID-19. In the study overall: Italy, Spain and the United States were the sources of the convalescent and acute COVID-19 samples. The cDNA or gDNA used as material had been derived from T cells, B-cell-depleted T cells, or PBMCs.

V lost 6 bases to trimming and J lost 7 bases, with 13 bases between them. CDR1 is MNHEY and CDR2 is SMNVEV in the germline V gene (reference sequence). The CDR3 spans 13 residues. In the original processing: How many nucleated cells were present was estimated from reference gene primer amplification. Generated by immunoSEQ multiplex PCR, the TCRdb table keeps only in-frame clones and is missing some. V, J and clone size were drawn from that table, and D and trimming were deduced from the DNA. The sample holds about 45,000 clones; 75% to 90% are singletons and the top ten take roughly 0.37%. The chain employs TRBV27 and TRBJ1-5; TRBD1 is a possible D gene (6 bases). This clonotype originated in a human donor in a cohort sampled during active COVID-19. The sample comprised peripheral blood. The CDR3 DNA sequence: TGTGCCAGCAGCCTAGGGGGGGAGCAGCCCCAGCATTTT. Its protein is CASSLGGEQPQHF.